This T cell receptor (beta chain) came from a study of blood T cell repertoires in COVID-19. Whole-study context: Specimens from acute and convalescent COVID-19 originated in the United States, Italy and Spain. Sources were T cells, B-cell-depleted T cells, or PBMCs; the material itself was cDNA or gDNA.

V shed 4 bases and J 1 base; nucleotides not matched to a gene: 3. The CDR3 sequence is 16 residues long. CDR1 LGHDT and CDR2 YNNKEL come from the germline V gene (reference sequence). Clones were sequenced by immunoSEQ multiplex PCR, and TCRdb holds only the in-frame ones, with some missing. The sample comprises approximately 45,000 clones, about 83% of which are singletons, and 3.9% rests with the top ten. Enrollment of patients from Seattle took place during active infection, with longitudinal follow-up. V usage is TRBV3-1 (or the pseudogene TRBV3-2) and J usage is TRBJ2-5; 13 bases are shared with TRBD2. The sequencing sample was made of peripheral blood. The source of this sequence is a man in his forties with COVID-19, enrolled during active disease. CDR3 amino acids: CASSRLAGGSQETQYF. In DNA, the CDR3 is TGTGCCAGCAGCCGACTAGCGGGAGGCTCCCAAGAGACCCAGTACTTC.